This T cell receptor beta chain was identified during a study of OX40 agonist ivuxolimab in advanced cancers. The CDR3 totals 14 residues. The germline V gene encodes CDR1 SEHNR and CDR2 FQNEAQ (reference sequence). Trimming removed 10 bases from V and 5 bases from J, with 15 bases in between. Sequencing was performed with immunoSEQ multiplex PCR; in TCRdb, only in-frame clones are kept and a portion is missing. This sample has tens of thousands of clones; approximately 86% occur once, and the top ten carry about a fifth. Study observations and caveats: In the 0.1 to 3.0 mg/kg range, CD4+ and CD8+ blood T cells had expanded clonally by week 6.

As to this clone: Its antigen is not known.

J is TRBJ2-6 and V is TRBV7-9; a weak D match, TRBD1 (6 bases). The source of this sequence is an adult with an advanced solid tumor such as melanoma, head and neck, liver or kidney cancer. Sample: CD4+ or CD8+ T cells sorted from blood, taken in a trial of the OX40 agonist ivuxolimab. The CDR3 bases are TGTGCCACTGAGGGGGTGAGTTGGGCCAACGTCCTGACTTTC. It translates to CATEGVSWANVLTF. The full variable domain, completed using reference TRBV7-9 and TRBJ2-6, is DTGVSQNPRHKITKRGQNVTFRCDPISEHNRLYWYRQTLGQGPEFLTYFQNEAQLEKSRLLSDRFSAERPKGSFSTLEIQRTEQGDSAMYLCATEGVSWANVLTFGAGSRLTVL.